This TCR beta chain emerged from a study of T cell changes during pregnancy in multiple sclerosis. Generated by immunoSEQ multiplex PCR, the TCRdb table keeps only in-frame clones and is missing some. This repertoire shows about 33,000 clones, approximately 91% found once; its top ten account for about 3%. The germline V gene encodes CDR1 SNHLY and CDR2 FYNNEI. This CDR3 spans 13 amino acids. The ends were cut back, 8 bases at V and 2 bases at J, with 12 bases in the middle. The rearrangement joins TRBV2 to TRBJ1-1, with D perhaps TRBD1 (5 bases). Sequencing used CD4+ T cells from peripheral blood mononuclear cells, obtained in the third trimester of pregnancy. The clonotype originates from a female donor in good health, enrolled as a control in a pregnancy study. CDR3 amino acids: CASATGYNTEAFF. The CDR3 coding sequence is TGTGCCAGCGCTACAGGATACAACACTGAAGCTTTCTTT.